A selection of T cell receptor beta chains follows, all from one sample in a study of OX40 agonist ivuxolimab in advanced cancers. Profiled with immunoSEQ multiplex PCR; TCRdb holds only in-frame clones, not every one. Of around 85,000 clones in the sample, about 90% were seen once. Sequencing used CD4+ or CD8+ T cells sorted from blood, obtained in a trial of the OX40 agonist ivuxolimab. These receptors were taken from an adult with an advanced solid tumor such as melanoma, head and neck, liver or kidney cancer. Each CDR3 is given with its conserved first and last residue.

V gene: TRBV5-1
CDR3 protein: CASSLERGEAFF

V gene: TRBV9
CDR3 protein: CASAGTSGIGQFF

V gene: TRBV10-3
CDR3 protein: CAISDRRNRLVF

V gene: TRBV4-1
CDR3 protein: CASSQDGGYSGNTIYF

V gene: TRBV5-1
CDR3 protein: CASSQTDSPGLWYSYEQYF

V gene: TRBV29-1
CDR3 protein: CSARTAEAFF

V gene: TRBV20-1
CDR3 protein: CSTGTGFEQFF

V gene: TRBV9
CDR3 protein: CASSVAVLGGETQYF

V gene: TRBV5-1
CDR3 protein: CASSPGQGADANEKLFF

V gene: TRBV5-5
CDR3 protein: CASSLRAGGTGVTYEQYF

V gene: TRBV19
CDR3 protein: CASKGTGGAYSSNQPQHF

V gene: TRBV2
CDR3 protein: CASNRDSYEQYF

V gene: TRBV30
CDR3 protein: CAWSVLVNTEAFF

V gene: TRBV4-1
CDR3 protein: CASSQVRTSGSNEQFF

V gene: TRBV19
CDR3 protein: CASSPTPPGRGRLIQYF

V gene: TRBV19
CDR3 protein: CASSFRDREGYTF

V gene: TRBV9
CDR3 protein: CASNGGLPPRGPDTQYF

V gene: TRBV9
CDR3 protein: CASSVGLAGESFQFF

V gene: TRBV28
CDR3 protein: CASSFPLGRGGDRGNQPQHF

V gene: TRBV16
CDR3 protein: CASSPTGGRGNQPQHF

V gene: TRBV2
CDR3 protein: CATTGQGTNIQYF

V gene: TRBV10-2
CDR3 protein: CASMNWVQETQYF

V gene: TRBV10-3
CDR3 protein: CAISPWDGNTEAFF

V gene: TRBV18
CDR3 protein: CASSPPMGQGFGGGQPQHF

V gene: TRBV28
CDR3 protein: CASSLPGLAGQNSYEQYF

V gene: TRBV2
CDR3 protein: CASSIGRLNEKLFF

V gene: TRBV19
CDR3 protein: CASSSGGGAGELFF

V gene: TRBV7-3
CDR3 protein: CASSTGLAGVGEQFF

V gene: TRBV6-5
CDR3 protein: CASSFERDPSYEQYF

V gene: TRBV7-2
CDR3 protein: CASSLGAQGFYEQYF

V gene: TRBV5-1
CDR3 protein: CASSSTGVEIETQYF

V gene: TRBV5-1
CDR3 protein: CASSLAGVGTDTQYF

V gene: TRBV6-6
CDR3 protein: CASRYDTRGYYEQYF

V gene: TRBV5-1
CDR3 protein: CASSPWTPNTGELFF

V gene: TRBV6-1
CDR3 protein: CASRARPNTEAFF

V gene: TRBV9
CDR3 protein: CASSKGTNTEAFF

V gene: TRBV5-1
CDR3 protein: CASSPGTEETQYF

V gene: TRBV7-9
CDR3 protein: CASSFLGQGANTGELFF

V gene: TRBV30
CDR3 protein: CAWMSQAPETQYF

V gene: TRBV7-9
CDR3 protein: CASSPGQRRYAF

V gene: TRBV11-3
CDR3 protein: CASSLRTSGRVPETQYF

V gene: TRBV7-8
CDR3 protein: CASSLVAWGNTEAFF

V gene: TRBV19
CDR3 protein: CASSRGWEGTDTQYF

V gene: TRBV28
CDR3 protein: CASSPPGQGEETQYF

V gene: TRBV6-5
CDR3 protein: CATKSGTGGFGEQFF

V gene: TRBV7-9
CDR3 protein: CASSLRTEREAFF

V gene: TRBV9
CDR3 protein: CASSLGQTSSYEQYF

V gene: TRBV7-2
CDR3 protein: CASSPWASTYEQYF

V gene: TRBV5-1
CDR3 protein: CASSLVGGQDSGNTIYF

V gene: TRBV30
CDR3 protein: CAWSGPARGEQYF

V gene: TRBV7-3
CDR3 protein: CASSQDGSYEQYF

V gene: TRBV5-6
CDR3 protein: CASRRQLNEKLFF

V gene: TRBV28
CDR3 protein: CASRDSLSGNTIYF

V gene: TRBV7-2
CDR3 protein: CASSFGGGWETQYF